This paragraph covers one TCR beta chain sequence. This entry comes from a study of CD8 T cells in ankylosing spondylitis. Germline V gene data show CDR1 as MDHEN and CDR2 as SYDVKM. V was clipped by 4 bases and J by 10 bases, with 17 bases between them. The CDR3 contains 14 residues. Libraries of TCR beta came from quantitative 5'-RACE with molecular barcodes. TCRdb redid the calling of the 5' RACE reads with MiXCR, one entry per CDR3 protein. In the table there are approximately 350,000 distinct CDR3 sequences, 20% of which are singletons. The rearrangement uses TRBV28 and TRBJ2-4; D might be TRBD1 or TRBD2, each matching 7 bases. The sequence was collected from a male donor with ankylosing spondylitis or in good health (not recorded which). Sequencing was done on a sample of blood, either unsorted or a sorted T cell fraction (not recorded which). The DNA for the CDR3 is TGTGCCAGCAGTTCCCAGGGGGGGGTGAATATTCAGTACTTC. This gives the protein CASSSQGGVNIQYF.